One and the same sample provided the 5 T cell receptor beta chains below, sequenced in a study of blood T cell repertoires in COVID-19. Assay used: immunoSEQ multiplex PCR; TCRdb lists only in-frame clones, some missing. The table has some 460,000 clones, approximately 90% seen once. Sequencing input: PBMCs or T cells enriched from blood (not recorded which). The receptors here all came from a woman aged 18-29 years with acute COVID-19.

The rearrangement uses TRBV19 and TRBJ2-2; perhaps TRBD1 as D (5 bases). The CDR3 totals 12 residues. Trimming stripped 7 bases from V and 6 bases from J, with 9 bases between. Looked up from germline, CDR1 is LNHDA and CDR2 is SQIVND (reference sequence). For the CDR3, the DNA is TGTGCCAGTATTGGGGCAGCCGGGGAGCTGTTTTTT. It is translated as CASIGAAGELFF.

V gene TRBV20-1 combines with J gene TRBJ1-1; a weak D match, TRBD1 (6 bases). Trimming cost V 5 bases and J 6 bases, with 10 bases left between them. Looked up from germline, CDR1 is DFQATT and CDR2 is SNEGSKA (reference sequence). This CDR3 comprises 11 residues. CDR3 sequence (DNA): TGCAGTGCTTCGGACAGCGCTGAAGCTTTCTTT. Translated: CSASDSAEAFF.

The gene calls are TRBV7-2 and TRBJ2-7, with TRBD2 identical over 8 bases. The CDR3 has 18 residues. Germline V gene data show CDR1 as SGHTA and CDR2 as FQGNSA. V shed 5 bases and J 6 bases; nucleotides not matched to a gene: 21. The CDR3 DNA sequence: TGTGCCAGCAGCCCGCGGTTAGCGGGACCCCCGCGCCTCTCCGAGCAGTACTTC. It encodes CASSPRLAGPPRLSEQYF.

The V call is TRBV7-3, the J call TRBJ2-1; D possibly corresponds to TRBD1 (6 bases). The germline V gene has CDR1 SGHTA and CDR2 FQGTGA. V was cut by 1 base and J by 0 bases, with 13 bases left in between. The CDR3 is 17 amino acids. CDR3 DNA: TGTGCCAGCAGCTTAATGACCAGGGGTTTCTCCTACAATGAGCAGTTCTTC. Translation: CASSLMTRGFSYNEQFF.

V is TRBV11-2 and J is TRBJ1-2; D is uncertain. Between the trimmed V and J ends, which lost 5 bases and 8 bases, there was a span of 21 bases. Germline V lookup: CDR1 SGHAT, CDR2 FQNNGV. The CDR3 is 15 amino acids. DNA of the CDR3: TGTGCCAGCAGCCTCCTAGATCAGAGGGTGGGGGGCTACACCTTC. The encoded protein is CASSLLDQRVGGYTF.